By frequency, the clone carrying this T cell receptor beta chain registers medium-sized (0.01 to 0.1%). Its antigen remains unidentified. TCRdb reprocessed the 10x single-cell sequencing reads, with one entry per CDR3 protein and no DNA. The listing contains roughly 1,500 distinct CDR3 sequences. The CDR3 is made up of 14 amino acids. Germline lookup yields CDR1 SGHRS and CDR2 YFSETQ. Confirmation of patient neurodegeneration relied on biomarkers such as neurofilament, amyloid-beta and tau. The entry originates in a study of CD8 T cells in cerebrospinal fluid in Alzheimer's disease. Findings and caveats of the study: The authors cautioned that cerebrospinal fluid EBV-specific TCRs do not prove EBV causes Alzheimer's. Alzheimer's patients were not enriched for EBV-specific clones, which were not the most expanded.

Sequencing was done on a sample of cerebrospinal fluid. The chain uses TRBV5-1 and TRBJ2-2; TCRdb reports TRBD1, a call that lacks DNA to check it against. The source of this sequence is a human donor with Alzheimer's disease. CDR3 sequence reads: CASSAQSNTGELFF.